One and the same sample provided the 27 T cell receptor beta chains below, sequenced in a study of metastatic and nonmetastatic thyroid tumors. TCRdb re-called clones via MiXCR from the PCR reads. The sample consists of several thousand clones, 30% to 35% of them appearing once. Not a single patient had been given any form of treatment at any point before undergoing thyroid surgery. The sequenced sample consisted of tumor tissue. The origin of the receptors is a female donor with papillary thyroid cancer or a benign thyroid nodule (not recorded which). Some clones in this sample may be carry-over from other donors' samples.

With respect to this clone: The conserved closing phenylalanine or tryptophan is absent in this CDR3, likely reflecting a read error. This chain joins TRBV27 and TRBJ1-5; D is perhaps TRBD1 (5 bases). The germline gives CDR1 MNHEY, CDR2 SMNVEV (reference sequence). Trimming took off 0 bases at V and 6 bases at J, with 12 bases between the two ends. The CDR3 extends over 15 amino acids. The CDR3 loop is CASSLSLQGGQPQHL. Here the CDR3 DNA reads TGTGCCAGCAGTTTATCGTTGCAGGGAGGTCAGCCCCAGCATTTA.

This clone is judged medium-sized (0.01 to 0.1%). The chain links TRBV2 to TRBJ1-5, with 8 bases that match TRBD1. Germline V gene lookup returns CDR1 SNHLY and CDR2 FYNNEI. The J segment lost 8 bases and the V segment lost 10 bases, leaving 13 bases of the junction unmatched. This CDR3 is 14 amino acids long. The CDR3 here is CATAGGGGVEPQHF. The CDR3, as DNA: TGTGCCACTGCAGGGGGCGGGGGAGTGGAGCCCCAGCATTTT.

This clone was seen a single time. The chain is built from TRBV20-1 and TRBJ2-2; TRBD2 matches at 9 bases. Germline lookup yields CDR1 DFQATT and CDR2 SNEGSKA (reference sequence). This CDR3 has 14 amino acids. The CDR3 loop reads CRASASGDSGELFF. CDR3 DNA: TGCAGGGCAAGCGCTAGCGGGGACTCCGGGGAGCTGTTTTTT.

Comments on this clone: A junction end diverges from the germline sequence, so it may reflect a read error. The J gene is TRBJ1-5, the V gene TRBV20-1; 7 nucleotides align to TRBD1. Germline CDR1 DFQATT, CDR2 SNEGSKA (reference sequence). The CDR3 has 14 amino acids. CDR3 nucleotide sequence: TGCAGTGCTAGCGACAGGGAAATGAGTCGGCCCCGGCATTTT. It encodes CSASDREMSRPRHF.

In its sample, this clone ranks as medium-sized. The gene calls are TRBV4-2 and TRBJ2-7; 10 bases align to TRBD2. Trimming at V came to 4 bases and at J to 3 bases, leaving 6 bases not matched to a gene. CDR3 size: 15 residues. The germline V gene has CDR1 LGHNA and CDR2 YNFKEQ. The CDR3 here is CASSPSLAGDYEQYF. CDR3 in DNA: TGTGCCAGCAGCCCCTCCCTAGCGGGAGACTACGAGCAGTACTTC.

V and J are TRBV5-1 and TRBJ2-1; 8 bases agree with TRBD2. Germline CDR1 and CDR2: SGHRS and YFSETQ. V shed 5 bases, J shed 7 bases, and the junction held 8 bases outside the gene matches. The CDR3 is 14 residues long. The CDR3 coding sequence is TGCGCCAGCAGTGGGGTAGCGGGGACAAATGAGCAGTTCTTC. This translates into CASSGVAGTNEQFF.

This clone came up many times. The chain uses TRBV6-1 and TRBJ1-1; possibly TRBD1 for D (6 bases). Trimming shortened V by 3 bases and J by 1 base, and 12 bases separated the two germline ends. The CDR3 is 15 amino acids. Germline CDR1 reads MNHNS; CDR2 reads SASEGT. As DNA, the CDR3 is TGTGCCAGCAGTGAGTATGAACAGGGGAACACTGAAGCTTTCTTT. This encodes CASSEYEQGNTEAFF.

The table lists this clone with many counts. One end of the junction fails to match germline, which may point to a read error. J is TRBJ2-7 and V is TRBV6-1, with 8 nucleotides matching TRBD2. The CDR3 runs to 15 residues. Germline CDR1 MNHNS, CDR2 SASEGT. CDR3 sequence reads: CASNFEAGGGYGQYF. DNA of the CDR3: TGTGCCAGCAACTTTGAGGCGGGAGGAGGCTACGGGCAGTACTTC.

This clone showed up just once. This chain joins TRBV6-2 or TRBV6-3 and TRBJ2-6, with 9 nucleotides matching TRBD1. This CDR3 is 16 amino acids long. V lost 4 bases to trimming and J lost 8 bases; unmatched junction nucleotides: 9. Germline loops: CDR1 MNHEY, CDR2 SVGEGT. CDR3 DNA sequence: TGTGCCAGCAGTTTTGGACAGGGGTCCGGGCCCAACGTCCTGACTTTC. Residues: CASSFGQGSGPNVLTF.

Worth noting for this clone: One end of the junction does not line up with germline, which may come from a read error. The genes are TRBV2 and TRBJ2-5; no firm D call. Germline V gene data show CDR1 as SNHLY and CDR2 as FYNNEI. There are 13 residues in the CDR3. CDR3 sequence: CGSSLDHQETQYF. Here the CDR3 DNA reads TGTGGCAGCAGCCTGGACCACCAAGAGACCCAGTACTTC.

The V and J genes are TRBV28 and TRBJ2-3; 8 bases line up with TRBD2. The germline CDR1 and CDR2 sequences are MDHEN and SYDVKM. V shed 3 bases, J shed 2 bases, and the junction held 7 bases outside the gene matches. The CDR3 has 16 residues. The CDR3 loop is CASSFPAGVNTDTQYF. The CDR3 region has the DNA TGTGCCAGCAGTTTCCCAGCGGGGGTTAACACAGATACGCAGTATTTT.

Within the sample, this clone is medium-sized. This chain's CDR3 is CASRQRRGLGEQYF. The DNA for the CDR3 is TGTGCCAGCAGGCAGCGGAGAGGACTGGGCGAGCAGTACTTC. The rearrangement links TRBV6-1 to TRBJ2-7, with TRBD2 as a possible D gene (5 bases). V shed 6 bases and J shed 6 bases, with 18 bases lying between them. The germline CDR1 and CDR2 sequences are MNHNS and SASEGT. CDR3 length equals 14 residues.

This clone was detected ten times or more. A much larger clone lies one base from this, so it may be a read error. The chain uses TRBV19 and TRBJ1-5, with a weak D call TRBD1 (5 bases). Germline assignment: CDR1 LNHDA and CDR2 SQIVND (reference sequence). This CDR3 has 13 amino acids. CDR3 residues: CAGSIGTNQPQHF. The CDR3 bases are TGTGCCGGTAGTATAGGGACTAATCAGCCCCAGCATTTT.

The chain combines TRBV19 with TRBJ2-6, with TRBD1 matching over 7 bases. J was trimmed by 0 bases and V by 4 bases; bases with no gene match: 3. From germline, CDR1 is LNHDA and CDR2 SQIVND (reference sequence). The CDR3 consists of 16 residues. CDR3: CASSTGGGSGANVLTF. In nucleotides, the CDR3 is TGTGCCAGTAGTACAGGGGGTGGCTCTGGGGCCAACGTCCTGACTTTC.

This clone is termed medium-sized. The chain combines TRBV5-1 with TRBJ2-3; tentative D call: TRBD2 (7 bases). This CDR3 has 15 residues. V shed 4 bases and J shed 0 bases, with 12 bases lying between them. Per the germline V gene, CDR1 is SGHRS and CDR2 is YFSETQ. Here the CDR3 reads CASSHGGASTDTQYF. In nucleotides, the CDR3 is TGCGCCAGCAGCCATGGGGGGGCGAGCACAGATACGCAGTATTTT.

This CDR3 reads CAQPQSWAPRTGELFF. Written as DNA, the CDR3 is TGTGCCCAGCCGCAGTCCTGGGCCCCGAGAACCGGGGAGCTGTTTTTT. This chain links TRBV5-5 with TRBJ2-2; unclear D gene. The CDR3 covers 16 residues. The ends were cut back, 10 bases at V and 5 bases at J, with 24 bases in the middle. Germline CDR1 SGHKS, CDR2 YYEKEE (reference sequence). Complete variable domain (other parts from reference TRBV5-5 and TRBJ2-2): DAGVTQSPTHLIKTRGQQVTLRCSPISGHKSVSWYQQVLGQGPQFIFQYYEKEERGRGNFPDRFSARQFPNYSSELNVNALLLGDSALYLCAQPQSWAPRTGELFFGEGSRLTVL.

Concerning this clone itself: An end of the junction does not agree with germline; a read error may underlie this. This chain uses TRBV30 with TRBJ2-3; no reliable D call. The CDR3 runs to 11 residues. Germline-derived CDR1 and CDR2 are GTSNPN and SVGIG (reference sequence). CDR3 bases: TGTGTCTGGAGTAGGGCGGATACGCAGTATTTT. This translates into CVWSRADTQYF.

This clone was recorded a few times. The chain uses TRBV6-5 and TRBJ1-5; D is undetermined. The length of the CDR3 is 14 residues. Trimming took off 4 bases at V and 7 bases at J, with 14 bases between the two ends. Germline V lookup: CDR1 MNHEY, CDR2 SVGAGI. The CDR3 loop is CASSFYTKVQPQHF. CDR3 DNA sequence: TGTGCCAGCAGTTTCTACACGAAGGTGCAGCCCCAGCATTTT.

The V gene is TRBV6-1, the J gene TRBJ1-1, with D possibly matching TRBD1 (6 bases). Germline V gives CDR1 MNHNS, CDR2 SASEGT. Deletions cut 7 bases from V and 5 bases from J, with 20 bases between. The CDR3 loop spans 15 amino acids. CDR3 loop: CASTPGGGDGTEAFF. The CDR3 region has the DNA TGTGCCAGCACTCCGGGAGGGGGGGATGGAACTGAAGCTTTCTTT.

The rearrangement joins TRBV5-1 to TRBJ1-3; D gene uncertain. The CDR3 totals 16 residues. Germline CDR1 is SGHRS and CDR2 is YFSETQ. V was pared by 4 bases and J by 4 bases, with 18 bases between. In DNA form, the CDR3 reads TGCGCCAGCAGCCCCCGGACGGGAACCTACGGAAACACCATATATTTT. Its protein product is CASSPRTGTYGNTIYF. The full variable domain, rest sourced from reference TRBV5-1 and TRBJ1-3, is KAGVTQTPRYLIKTRGQQVTLSCSPISGHRSVSWYQQTPGQGLQFLFEYFSETQRNKGNFPGRFSGRQFSNSRSEMNVSTLELGDSALYLCASSPRTGTYGNTIYFGEGSWLTVV.

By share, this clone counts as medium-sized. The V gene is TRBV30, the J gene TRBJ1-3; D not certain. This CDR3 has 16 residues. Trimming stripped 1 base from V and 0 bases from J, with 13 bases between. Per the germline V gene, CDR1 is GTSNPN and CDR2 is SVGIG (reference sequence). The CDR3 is CAWSGKGPYSGNTIYF. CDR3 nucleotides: TGTGCCTGGAGTGGAAAAGGGCCATACTCTGGAAACACCATATATTTT.

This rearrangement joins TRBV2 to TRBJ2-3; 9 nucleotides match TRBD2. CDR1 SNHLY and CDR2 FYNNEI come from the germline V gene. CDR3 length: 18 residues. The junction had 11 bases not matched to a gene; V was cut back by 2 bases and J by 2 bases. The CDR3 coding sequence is TGTGCCAGCAGTGAACGGGCGGGAGGGGTTCTAGCCACAGATACGCAGTATTTT. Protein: CASSERAGGVLATDTQYF.

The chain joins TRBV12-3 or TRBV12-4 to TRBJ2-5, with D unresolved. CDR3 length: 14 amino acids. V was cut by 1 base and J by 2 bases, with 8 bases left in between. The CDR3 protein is CASSLEAAQETQYF. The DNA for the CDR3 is TGTGCCAGCAGTTTAGAGGCAGCTCAAGAGACCCAGTACTTC.

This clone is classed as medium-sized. The CDR3 nucleotides are TGCAGTGCTAGTCCCCCAGGAAGGGGCTACGAGCAGTACTTC. Its protein is CSASPPGRGYEQYF. This chain joins TRBV20-1 and TRBJ2-7; D might be TRBD1 (5 bases). This CDR3 spans 14 amino acids. From germline, CDR1 is DFQATT and CDR2 SNEGSKA (reference sequence). V was clipped by 3 bases and J by 3 bases, with 15 bases between them.

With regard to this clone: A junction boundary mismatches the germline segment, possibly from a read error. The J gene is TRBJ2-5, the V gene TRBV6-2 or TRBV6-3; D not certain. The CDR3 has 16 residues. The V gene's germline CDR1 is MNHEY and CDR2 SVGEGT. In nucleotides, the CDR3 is TGTGGCAGCAGTGCCGTTACATGGTTGAACCAAGAGAACCAGTACTTC. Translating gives CGSSAVTWLNQENQYF.

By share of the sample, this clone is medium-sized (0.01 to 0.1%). CDR3 nucleotides: TGCAGTGCTTCGGGCCCGAATGAGCAGTTCTTC. Amino acid sequence: CSASGPNEQFF. This chain uses TRBV20-1 with TRBJ2-1; D uncertain. With 5 bases removed from V and 7 bases from J, the gap between germline ends came to 9 bases. Germline assignment: CDR1 DFQATT and CDR2 SNEGSKA (reference sequence). The CDR3 runs to 11 residues.

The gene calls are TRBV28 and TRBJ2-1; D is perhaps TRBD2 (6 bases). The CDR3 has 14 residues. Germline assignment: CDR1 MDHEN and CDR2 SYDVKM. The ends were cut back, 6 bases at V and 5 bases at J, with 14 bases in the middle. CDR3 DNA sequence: TGTGCCAGCAGCGGGGGTGGCCCAAACAATGAGCAGTTCTTC. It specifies CASSGGGPNNEQFF.